This T cell receptor (beta chain) originates from a study of regulatory T cells in long-lasting Graves disease. The germline CDR1 and CDR2 sequences are SGHTS and YDEGEE. CDR3 length equals 13 residues. The V end lost 4 bases, the J end lost 1 base, and 8 bases lay between the germline ends. Arm-PCR with iRepertoire HTBI primers amplified the CDR3 regions for these TCR beta libraries. TCRdb redid the calling of the multiplex PCR reads with MiXCR, one entry per CDR3 protein. The sample carries over 500,000 distinct CDR3 sequences, approximately 16% recorded once. Time point: newly diagnosed GD, antithyroid drugs for less than 3 months. With RNA extracted from PBMCs as input, the TCR library was made. This clonotype was seen many times. This same sample was also taken into another study, of T cells in Graves' hyperthyroidism and ophthalmopathy.

The J gene is TRBJ1-1, the V gene TRBV5-8, with no clear D. This TCR came from a man aged 18-30 years with Graves disease. This specimen consisted of peripheral blood mononuclear cells (PBMCs), obtained at new diagnosis, from a patient treated with antithyroid drugs. The CDR3 reads CASSLGWNTEAFF. The CDR3 coding sequence is TGTGCCAGCAGCCTAGGGTGGAACACTGAAGCTTTCTTT.